This TCR beta chain is from a study of early T cells in non-severe SARS-CoV-2 infection. Overall study: With bulk RNA from unsorted whole blood as input, sequencing yielded unpaired chains. Whole-study findings and limits: Anti-spike CD8 responses were favored by VDJdb matching, which missed private and CD4 specificities.

The library protocol tagged individual cDNA molecules with unique molecular identifiers. MiXCR, run by TCRdb on the 5' RACE reads, gives a single entry per CDR3 protein. Of under 60,000 distinct CDR3 sequences in the sample, over 7.5% were seen once. Looked up from germline, CDR1 is SGHTA and CDR2 is FQGTGA. V lost 5 bases, J lost 1 base, and 9 bases lay in between. The CDR3 runs 13 residues. This clonotype showed up just a few times. Its antigen remains unidentified. The J gene is TRBJ2-7, the V gene TRBV7-3, with D perhaps matching TRBD2 (6 bases). This receptor was obtained from an adult who was a healthcare worker with PCR-confirmed SARS-CoV-2 infection or an uninfected control (not recorded which). The sequenced sample was whole blood. As DNA, the CDR3 is TGTGCCAGCAGCGACGGGGGTTCCTACGAGCAGTACTTC. It yields the protein CASSDGGSYEQYF.